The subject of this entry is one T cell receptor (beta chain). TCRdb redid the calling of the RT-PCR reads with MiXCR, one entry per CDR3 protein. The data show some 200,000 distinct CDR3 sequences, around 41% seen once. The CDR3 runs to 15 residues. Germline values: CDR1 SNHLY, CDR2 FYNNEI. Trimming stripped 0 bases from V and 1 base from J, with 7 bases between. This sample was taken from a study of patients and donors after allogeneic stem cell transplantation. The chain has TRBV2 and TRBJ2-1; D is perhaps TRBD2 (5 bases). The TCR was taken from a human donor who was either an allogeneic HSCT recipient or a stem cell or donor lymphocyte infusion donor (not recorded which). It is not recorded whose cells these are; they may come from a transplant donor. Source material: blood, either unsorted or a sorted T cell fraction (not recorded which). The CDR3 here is CASSEAGSSYNEQFF. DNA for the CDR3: TGTGCCAGCAGTGAAGCAGGGAGTTCCTACAATGAGCAGTTCTTC.